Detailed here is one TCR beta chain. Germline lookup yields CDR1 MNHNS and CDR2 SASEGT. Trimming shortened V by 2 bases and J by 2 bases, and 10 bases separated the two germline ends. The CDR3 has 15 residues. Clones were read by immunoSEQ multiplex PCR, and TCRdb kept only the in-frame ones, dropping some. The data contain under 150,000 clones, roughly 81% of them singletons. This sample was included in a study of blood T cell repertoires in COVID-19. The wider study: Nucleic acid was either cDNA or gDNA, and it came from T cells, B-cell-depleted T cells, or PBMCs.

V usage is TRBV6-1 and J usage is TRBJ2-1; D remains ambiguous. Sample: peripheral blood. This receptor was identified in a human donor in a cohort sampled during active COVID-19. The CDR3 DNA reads TGTGCCAGCAGTGAATCTCCTCCAGCCTACAATGAGCAGTTCTTC. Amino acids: CASSESPPAYNEQFF.